This TCR beta chain emerged from a study of T cells after posttransplantation cyclophosphamide. Study-level points and caveats: Later blood repertoires were often dominated by clones from the donor CD8+ memory compartment. TRB clonality was highly associated with recipient CMV seropositivity and reactivation.

The related graft donor's blood sample was taken on the day of bone marrow donation. Deletions cut 8 bases from V and 0 bases from J, with 18 bases between. The CDR3 has 16 amino acids. CDR1 is MGHDK and CDR2 is SYGVNS in the germline V gene. Using immunoSEQ multiplex PCR, the repertoire was profiled, and TCRdb retains in-frame clones only, with some absent. The sample includes around 34,000 clones, none of them occurring once. A word on this clone: The antigen remains undetermined.

This clonotype originated in a woman between 45 and 60 years old in good health and a related stem cell transplant donor. Sequencing input: PBMCs. The chain is built from TRBV25-1 and TRBJ2-3, with a tentative D call TRBD2 (6 bases). The CDR3 sequence is CASQNGGGPSTDTQYF. The CDR3 nucleotides are TGTGCCAGCCAGAACGGAGGAGGGCCTAGCACAGATACGCAGTATTTT.